This T cell receptor beta chain was sequenced for a study of cytomegalovirus exposure and HLA in healthy donors. Background on the study: Both the approximately 120 validation repertoires and the roughly 620 first-cohort repertoires used the same platform, as reported by a later analysis. Study results and limitations: Researchers catalogued about 160 TCR beta chains as cytomegalovirus-associated. TCR clusters originating in the first cohort tended to co-occur in the approximately 130 validation repertoires, according to a later analysis. The study found most TCR sequences rare, yet found some public TCRs in many donors.

With respect to this clone: Its target is unknown.

The CDR3 runs 16 residues. After removal of 1 base from V and 5 bases from J, the junction contained 7 bases not matched to a gene. Germline V gene data show CDR1 as SEHNR and CDR2 as FQNEAQ (reference sequence). Sequencing used immunoSEQ multiplex PCR; TCRdb keeps in-frame clones, though not all of them. The table includes 100,000 to 120,000 clones, roughly 90% detected once. The sequence derives from a young woman in good health and CMV-seropositive. The V and J genes are TRBV7-9 and TRBJ2-5; the match to TRBD1 covers 10 bases. The sequencing sample was made of PBMCs. Here the CDR3 DNA reads TGTGCCAGCAGCTTAGGAGACAGGGGGCGAAGGGAGACCCAGTACTTC. Its translation is CASSLGDRGRRETQYF.